The 26 T cell receptor beta chains reported below all come from one sample, sequenced in a study of OX40 agonist ivuxolimab in advanced cancers. TCRdb's table, derived via immunoSEQ multiplex PCR, lists solely in-frame clones and lacks some. The sample records about 71,000 clones, around 94% being singletons. This specimen was CD4+ or CD8+ T cells sorted from blood, taken in a trial of the OX40 agonist ivuxolimab. Receptors were obtained from an adult with an advanced solid tumor such as melanoma, head and neck, liver or kidney cancer.

The chain has TRBV15 and TRBJ2-7, with D perhaps matching TRBD2 (5 bases). CDR1 and CDR2 (germline): LNHNV, YYDKDF (reference sequence). This CDR3 spans 14 amino acids. Deletions cut 3 bases from V and 0 bases from J, with 9 bases between. The CDR3, as DNA: TGTGCCACCAGCAGTCCGGACTCCTCCTACGAGCAGTACTTC. Its translation is CATSSPDSSYEQYF.

The V call is TRBV13, the J call TRBJ2-7; D is perhaps TRBD2 (5 bases). V lost 4 bases and J lost 8, with 24 bases in between. The CDR3 sequence is 16 residues long. Per germline, CDR1 PRHDT and CDR2 FYEKMQ (reference sequence). CDR3 amino acids: CASSSSILATPFKQYF. CDR3 nucleotide sequence: TGTGCCAGCAGCTCATCCATTCTAGCCACCCCCTTCAAGCAGTACTTC.

This clone was recorded once. The J gene is TRBJ2-5, the V gene TRBV30; 9 nucleotides match TRBD2. This CDR3 comprises 18 residues. V trimming: 0 bases; J trimming: 5 bases; junction bases outside the gene matches: 16. Looked up from germline, CDR1 is GTSNPN and CDR2 is SVGIG (reference sequence). The CDR3 loop reads CAWSVRGAGGVPGETQYF. The CDR3 DNA follows: TGTGCCTGGAGTGTACGGGGAGCGGGAGGCGTTCCGGGGGAGACCCAGTACTTC.

The V call is TRBV6-4, the J call TRBJ1-6; D is undetermined. The CDR3 length is 14 residues. V was cut by 6 bases and J by 10 bases, with 16 bases left in between. From germline, CDR1 is MRHNA and CDR2 SNTAGT. The CDR3 protein is CASRESRQGSPLHF. The CDR3 region has the DNA TGTGCCAGCAGGGAGTCGAGGCAAGGGTCACCCCTCCACTTT.

This clone has just one count. The chain joins TRBV9 to TRBJ1-1; no firm D call. The V gene lost 4 bases and the J gene lost 0 bases, with 13 bases spanning the gap. Germline CDR1 and CDR2: SGDLS and YYNGEE. The CDR3 contains 15 residues. The CDR3 protein is CASSPLQVMNTEAFF. The CDR3 coding sequence is TGTGCCAGCAGCCCTCTTCAGGTCATGAACACTGAAGCTTTCTTT.

This clone has a handful of counts. The V call is TRBV27, the J call TRBJ1-6; D is uncertain. CDR1 MNHEY and CDR2 SMNVEV come from the germline V gene (reference sequence). There are 13 residues in the CDR3. V dropped 7 bases and J dropped 8 bases, with 12 bases sitting between them. The CDR3: CASTWGGDSPLHF. The CDR3 DNA reads as TGTGCCAGCACGTGGGGTGGTGATTCACCCCTCCACTTT.

V gene TRBV19 combines with J gene TRBJ1-1, with D uncertain. The CDR3 has 13 amino acids. V was shortened by 3 bases and J by 6 bases, with 11 bases between the two germline ends. Germline lookup yields CDR1 LNHDA and CDR2 SQIVND (reference sequence). CDR3 region: CASSIEGAAEAFF. The DNA for the CDR3 is TGTGCCAGTAGTATCGAGGGTGCAGCTGAAGCTTTCTTT. Combining the CDR3 with reference TRBV19 and TRBJ1-1 gives the whole variable domain DGGITQSPKYLFRKEGQNVTLSCEQNLNHDAMYWYRQDPGQGLRLIYYSQIVNDFQKGDIAEGYSVSREKKESFPLTVTSAQKNPTAFYLCASSIEGAAEAFFGQGTRLTVV.

This clone was found once. The chain employs TRBV30 and TRBJ2-1; D is possibly TRBD2 (5 bases). Germline assignment: CDR1 GTSNPN and CDR2 SVGIG (reference sequence). Between the trimmed V and J ends, which lost 3 bases and 14 bases, there was a span of 17 bases. The CDR3 has 12 residues. For the CDR3, the DNA is TGTGCCTGGAGCCCCCGGGGTAACGAGGAGTTCTTC. As protein: CAWSPRGNEEFF.

The rearrangement uses TRBV28 and TRBJ2-5, with 7 bases aligning to TRBD1. Unmatched junction bases numbered 8, after V lost 5 bases and J lost 5 bases. Germline-derived CDR1 and CDR2 are MDHEN and SYDVKM. The CDR3 extends over 14 amino acids. The chain's CDR3 is CASSNTGVRETQYF. The DNA for the CDR3 is TGTGCCAGCAGTAATACAGGGGTTCGGGAGACCCAGTACTTC.

This rearrangement joins TRBV4-1 to TRBJ2-1; unclear D gene. The CDR3 loop spans 16 amino acids. From germline, CDR1 is MGHRA and CDR2 YSYEKL. Trimming cost V 3 bases and J 0 bases, with 12 bases left between them. CDR3 sequence (DNA): TGCGCCAGCAGCCACCCACCCGACGGCTCCTACAATGAGCAGTTCTTC. This translates into CASSHPPDGSYNEQFF.

As for this clone: Within the sample, other DNA sequences also encode this same CDR3. The chain joins TRBV9 to TRBJ2-7; a possible D gene is TRBD2 (5 bases). CDR1 SGDLS and CDR2 YYNGEE come from the germline V gene. The V and J ends lost 0 bases and 0 bases respectively, with 7 bases between them. CDR3 length: 14 amino acids. CDR3 loop: CASSVVGSSYEQYF. CDR3 DNA sequence: TGTGCCAGCAGCGTAGTTGGGAGCTCCTACGAGCAGTACTTC.

V and J are TRBV7-9 and TRBJ2-2; 8 bases align to TRBD1. This CDR3 has 17 residues. Germline CDR1 and CDR2: SEHNR and FQNEAQ (reference sequence). The trim removed 5 bases at V and 2 bases at J, leaving 10 bases unmatched. CDR3 DNA: TGTGCCAGCAGCACAAGGACAGGGCGAATCAACACCGGGGAGCTGTTTTTT. Protein product: CASSTRTGRINTGELFF.

The chain carries TRBV7-8 and TRBJ1-1, with D perhaps matching TRBD1 (6 bases). Germline CDR1 and CDR2: SGHVS and FQNEAQ. Between the trimmed V and J ends, which lost 3 bases and 0 bases, there was a span of 11 bases. The CDR3 spans 15 residues. The chain's CDR3 is CASSLGAYMNTEAFF. Here the CDR3 DNA reads TGTGCCAGCAGCTTGGGGGCGTACATGAACACTGAAGCTTTCTTT.

J is TRBJ1-5 and V is TRBV6-5; a weak D match, TRBD1 (6 bases). The CDR3 extends over 14 amino acids. Germline V gene data show CDR1 as MNHEY and CDR2 as SVGAGI. Trimming pared 5 bases from V and 5 bases from J, leaving 13 bases between. The CDR3 region has the DNA TGTGCCAGCAGTCCCCGGAAGGGGGATCAGCCCCAGCATTTT. Protein sequence: CASSPRKGDQPQHF.

The chain links TRBV6-5 to TRBJ1-2; TRBD1 aligns across 7 bases. The CDR3 is 14 residues long. V gave up 5 bases and J gave up 8 bases; unmatched junction bases: 11. CDR1 and CDR2 from the germline V gene are MNHEY and SVGAGI. The DNA for the CDR3 is TGTGCCAGCAGTCTCCAGGGGACAGTCTACGGCTACACCTTC. As protein: CASSLQGTVYGYTF.

J is TRBJ2-7 and V is TRBV19; the match to TRBD1 covers 8 bases. Per germline, CDR1 LNHDA and CDR2 SQIVND (reference sequence). Trimming removed 7 bases from V and 2 bases from J; junction bases left unmatched: 7. The CDR3 length is 14 residues. CDR3 sequence: CASTTGTGPYEQYF. CDR3 bases: TGTGCCAGTACCACGGGGACAGGACCCTACGAGCAGTACTTC.

The chain uses TRBV27 and TRBJ2-3; 12 bases line up with TRBD1. Germline lookup yields CDR1 MNHEY and CDR2 SMNVEV (reference sequence). CDR3 length equals 14 residues. V lost 4 bases, J lost 5 bases, and 1 base stayed unmatched. CDR3 sequence: CASSWDRGRDTQYF. CDR3 nucleotides: TGTGCCAGCAGTTGGGACAGGGGGCGAGATACGCAGTATTTT.

CDR3 DNA: TGTGCCAGCAGAAGACAGGTAATGGATCAGCCCCAGCATTTT. Protein: CASRRQVMDQPQHF. The chain couples TRBV6-1 to TRBJ1-5, with TRBD1 as a possible D gene (6 bases). This CDR3 is built from 14 residues. Germline V gene sequence: CDR1 MNHNS, CDR2 SASEGT. The ends were cut back, 6 bases at V and 5 bases at J, with 14 bases in the middle.

The chain carries TRBV14 and TRBJ2-7; TRBD2 is a possible D gene (6 bases). Germline assignment: CDR1 SGHDN and CDR2 FVKESK. This CDR3 spans 15 amino acids. Trimming took off 1 base at V and 3 bases at J, with 13 bases between the two ends. The CDR3 region is CASSQGRGTYYEQYF. The CDR3 bases are TGTGCCAGCAGCCAAGGGAGGGGCACCTACTACGAGCAGTACTTC.

The rearrangement links TRBV2 to TRBJ2-1; 9 bases map to TRBD1. Germline CDR1 reads SNHLY; CDR2 reads FYNNEI. V dropped 3 bases and J dropped 9; count of bases not matched to a gene: 9. The length of the CDR3 is 15 residues. The CDR3 nucleotides are TGTGCCAGCAGTGACCCCGGGACAGGGTGGGGTGAGCAGTTCTTC. Translated, it gives CASSDPGTGWGEQFF.

This rearrangement joins TRBV19 to TRBJ1-4, with D maybe TRBD1 (6 bases). The length of the CDR3 is 13 residues. V lost 10 bases, J lost 8 bases, and 17 bases lay in between. Germline assignment: CDR1 LNHDA and CDR2 SQIVND (reference sequence). CDR3 nucleotide sequence: TGTGCCACTACTCGGGGGGCGCACGAAAAACTGTTTTTT. Protein product: CATTRGAHEKLFF.

V gene TRBV27 combines with J gene TRBJ2-1; TRBD2 aligns across 10 bases. The CDR3 runs to 18 residues. Germline CDR1 reads MNHEY; CDR2 reads SMNVEV (reference sequence). The J segment lost 4 bases and the V segment lost 7 bases, leaving 16 bases of the junction unmatched. CDR3 nucleotides: TGTGCCAGCACTCTTCTTGGGATCGAAGCGGGGGGGTACAATGAGCAGTTCTTC. Protein sequence: CASTLLGIEAGGYNEQFF.

The chain recombines TRBV25-1 with TRBJ1-2; a weak D match, TRBD1 (5 bases). V dropped 4 bases and J dropped 4 bases, with 10 bases sitting between them. CDR3 length: 13 residues. Germline V gene sequence: CDR1 MGHDK, CDR2 SYGVNS. The CDR3 loop is CASSGGGIYGYTF. CDR3 DNA sequence: TGTGCCAGCAGTGGGGGGGGGATCTATGGCTACACCTTC.

Details on this clone: Additional DNA sequences in this sample encode the identical CDR3. The rearrangement uses TRBV4-3 and TRBJ1-3, with D uncertain. V was clipped by 0 bases and J by 0 bases, with 3 bases between them. This CDR3 has 14 residues. The germline V gene has CDR1 LGHNA and CDR2 YSLEER. For the CDR3, the DNA is TGCGCCAGCAGCCAAGATCGCTCTGGAAACACCATATATTTT. It specifies CASSQDRSGNTIYF.

This chain connects TRBV7-8 to TRBJ2-1; D is ambiguous. Germline CDR1 reads SGHVS; CDR2 reads FQNEAQ. Trimming cost V 5 bases and J 0 bases, with 11 bases left between them. The CDR3 consists of 15 residues. The CDR3 DNA is TGTGCCAGCAGCCCCGGGTGGTACTCCTACAATGAGCAGTTCTTC. As protein: CASSPGWYSYNEQFF.

This chain uses TRBV5-4 with TRBJ1-1; TRBD1 is a possible D gene (6 bases). This CDR3 comprises 12 residues. Trimming stripped 5 bases from V and 6 bases from J, with 11 bases between. Germline-derived CDR1 and CDR2 are SGHNT and YYREEE (reference sequence). The DNA for the CDR3 is TGTGCCAGCAGACTGGACAGAGCTGAAGCTTTCTTT. This encodes CASRLDRAEAFF.